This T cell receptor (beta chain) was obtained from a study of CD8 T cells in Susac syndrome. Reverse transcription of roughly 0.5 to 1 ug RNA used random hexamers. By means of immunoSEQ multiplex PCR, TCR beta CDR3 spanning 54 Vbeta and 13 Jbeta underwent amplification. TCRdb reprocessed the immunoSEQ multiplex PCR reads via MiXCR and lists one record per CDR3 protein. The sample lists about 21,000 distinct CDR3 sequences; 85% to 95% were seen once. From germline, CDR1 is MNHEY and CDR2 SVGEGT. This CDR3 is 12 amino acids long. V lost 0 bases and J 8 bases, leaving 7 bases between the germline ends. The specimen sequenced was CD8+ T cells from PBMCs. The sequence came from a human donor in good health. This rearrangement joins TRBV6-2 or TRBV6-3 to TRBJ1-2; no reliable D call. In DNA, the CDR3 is TGTGCCAGCAGTTACTCAGCGTCAGGCTACACCTTC. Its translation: CASSYSASGYTF.